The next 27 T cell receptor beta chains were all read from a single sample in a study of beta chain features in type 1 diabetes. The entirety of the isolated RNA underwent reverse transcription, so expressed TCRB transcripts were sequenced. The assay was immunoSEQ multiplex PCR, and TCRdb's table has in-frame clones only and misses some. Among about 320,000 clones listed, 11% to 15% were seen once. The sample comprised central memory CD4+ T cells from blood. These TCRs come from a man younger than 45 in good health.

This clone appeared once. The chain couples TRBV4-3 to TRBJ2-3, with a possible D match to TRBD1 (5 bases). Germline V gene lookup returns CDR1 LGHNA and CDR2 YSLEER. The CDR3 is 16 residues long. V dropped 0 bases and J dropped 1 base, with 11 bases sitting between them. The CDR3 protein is CASSQEGTGRTDTQYF. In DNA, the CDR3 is TGCGCCAGCAGCCAAGAAGGCACAGGTCGCACAGATACGCAGTATTTT.

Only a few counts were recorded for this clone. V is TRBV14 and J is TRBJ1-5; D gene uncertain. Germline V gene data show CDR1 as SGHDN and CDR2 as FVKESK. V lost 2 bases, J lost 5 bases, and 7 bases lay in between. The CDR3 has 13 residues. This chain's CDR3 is CASSQFGDQPQHF. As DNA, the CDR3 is TGTGCCAGCAGCCAATTCGGAGATCAGCCCCAGCATTTT. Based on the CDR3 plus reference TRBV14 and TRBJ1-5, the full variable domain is EAGVTQFPSHSVIEKGQTVTLRCDPISGHDNLYWYRRVMGKEIKFLLHFVKESKQDESGMPNNRFLAERTGGTYSTLKVQPAELEDSGVYFCASSQFGDQPQHFGDGTRLSIL.

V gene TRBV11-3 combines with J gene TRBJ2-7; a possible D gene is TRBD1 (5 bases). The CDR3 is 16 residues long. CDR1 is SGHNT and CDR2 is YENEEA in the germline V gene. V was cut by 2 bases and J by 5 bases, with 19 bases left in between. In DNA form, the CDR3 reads TGTGCCAGCAGCTTAACTTTGTGGGCCAGGGCCCACGAGCAGTACTTC. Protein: CASSLTLWARAHEQYF.

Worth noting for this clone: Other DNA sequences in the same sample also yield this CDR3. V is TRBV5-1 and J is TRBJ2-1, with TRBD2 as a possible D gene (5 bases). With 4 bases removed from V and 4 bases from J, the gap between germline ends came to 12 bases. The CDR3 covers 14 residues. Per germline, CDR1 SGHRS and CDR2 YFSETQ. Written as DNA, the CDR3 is TGCGCCAGCAGCCCCGGGGAGCGTTACAATGAGCAGTTCTTC. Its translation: CASSPGERYNEQFF.

CDR3 in DNA: TGTGCCAGCAGTCACCCCGGGACAGGCGAGCAGTACTTC. Its translation is CASSHPGTGEQYF. The chain couples TRBV30 to TRBJ2-7, with 8 bases identical to TRBD1. This CDR3 is 13 amino acids long. Germline loops: CDR1 GTSNPN, CDR2 SVGIG (reference sequence). V shed 8 bases, J shed 6 bases, and the junction held 12 bases outside the gene matches.

The chain's CDR3 is CASSLEPTAREYF. DNA of the CDR3: TGTGCCAGCAGCTTGGAACCAACGGCCCGGGAGTACTTC. The chain has TRBV11-2 and TRBJ2-4, with D unclear. Between the trimmed V and J ends, which lost 3 bases and 14 bases, there was a span of 17 bases. There are 13 residues in the CDR3. Per germline, CDR1 SGHAT and CDR2 FQNNGV.

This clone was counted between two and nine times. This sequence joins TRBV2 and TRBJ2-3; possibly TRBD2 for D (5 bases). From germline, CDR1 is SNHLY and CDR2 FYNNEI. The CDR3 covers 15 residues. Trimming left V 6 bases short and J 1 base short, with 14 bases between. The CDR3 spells CASSPRSSGTDTQYF. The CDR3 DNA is TGTGCCAGCAGCCCCCGGAGTAGCGGCACAGATACGCAGTATTTT.

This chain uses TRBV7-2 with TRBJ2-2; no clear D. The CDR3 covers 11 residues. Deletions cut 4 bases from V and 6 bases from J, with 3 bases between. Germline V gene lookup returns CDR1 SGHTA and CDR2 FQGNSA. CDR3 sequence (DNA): TGTGCCAGCAGCTCACCCGGGGAGCTGTTTTTT. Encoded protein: CASSSPGELFF.

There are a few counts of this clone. As DNA, the CDR3 is TGTGCCAGCAGCGTAGGGAGCAGAGCGGGGTCCAAAGAGACCCAGTACTTC. Translation: CASSVGSRAGSKETQYF. This chain uses TRBV9 with TRBJ2-5; the match to TRBD2 covers 7 bases. Trimming at V came to 0 bases and at J to 3 bases, leaving 11 bases not matched to a gene. Germline CDR1 is SGDLS and CDR2 is YYNGEE. CDR3 length equals 17 residues.

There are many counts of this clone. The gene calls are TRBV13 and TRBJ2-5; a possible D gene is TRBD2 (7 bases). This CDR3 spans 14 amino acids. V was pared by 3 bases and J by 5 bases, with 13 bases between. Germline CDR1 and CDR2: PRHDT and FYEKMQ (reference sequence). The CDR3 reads CASSLRGGRETQYF. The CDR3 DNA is TGTGCCAGCAGCTTGAGGGGGGGACGCGAGACCCAGTACTTC. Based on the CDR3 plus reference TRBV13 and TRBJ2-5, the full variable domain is AAGVIQSPRHLIKEKRETATLKCYPIPRHDTVYWYQQGPGQDPQFLISFYEKMQSDKGSIPDRFSAQQFSDYHSELNMSSLELGDSALYFCASSLRGGRETQYFGPGTRLLVL.

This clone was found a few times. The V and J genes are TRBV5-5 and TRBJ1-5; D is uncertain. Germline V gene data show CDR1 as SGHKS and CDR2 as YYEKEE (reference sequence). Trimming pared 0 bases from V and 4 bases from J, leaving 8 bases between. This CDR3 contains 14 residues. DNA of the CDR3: TGTGCCAGCAGCTTGGCTCATACTAATCAGCCCCAGCATTTT. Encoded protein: CASSLAHTNQPQHF.

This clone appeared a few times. This CDR3 is CASSPGGIYEQYF. The CDR3 bases are TGTGCCAGCTCACCCGGGGGGATCTACGAGCAGTACTTC. V is TRBV18 and J is TRBJ2-7; 7 nucleotides match TRBD2. Germline CDR1 and CDR2: KGHSH and LQKENI. The CDR3 is made up of 13 amino acids. V shed 3 bases and J 3 bases; nucleotides not matched to a gene: 2.

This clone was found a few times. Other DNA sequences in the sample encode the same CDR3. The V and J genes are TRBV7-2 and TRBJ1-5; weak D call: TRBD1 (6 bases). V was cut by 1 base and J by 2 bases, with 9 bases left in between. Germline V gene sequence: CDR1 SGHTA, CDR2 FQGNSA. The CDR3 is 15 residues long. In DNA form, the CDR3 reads TGTGCCAGCAGCTTAGAGGGGGGGGGCAATCAGCCCCAGCATTTT. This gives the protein CASSLEGGGNQPQHF.

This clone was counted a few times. The DNA of the CDR3 is TGTGCCATACGGACAGGGGGAACGGGGACAGATACGCAGTATTTT. This encodes CAIRTGGTGTDTQYF. The chain combines TRBV10-3 with TRBJ2-3; 10 bases match TRBD1. In germline, CDR1 is ENHRY, CDR2 SYGVKD. The CDR3 is made up of 15 amino acids. After removal of 9 bases from V and 3 bases from J, the junction contained 9 bases not matched to a gene.

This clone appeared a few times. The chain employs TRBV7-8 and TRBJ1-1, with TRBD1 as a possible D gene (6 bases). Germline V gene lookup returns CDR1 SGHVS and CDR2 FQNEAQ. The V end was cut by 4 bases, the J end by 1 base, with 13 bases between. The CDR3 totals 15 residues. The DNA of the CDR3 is TGTGCCAGCAGCTCACGGGGGCGCGGGAACACTGAAGCTTTCTTT. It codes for CASSSRGRGNTEAFF.

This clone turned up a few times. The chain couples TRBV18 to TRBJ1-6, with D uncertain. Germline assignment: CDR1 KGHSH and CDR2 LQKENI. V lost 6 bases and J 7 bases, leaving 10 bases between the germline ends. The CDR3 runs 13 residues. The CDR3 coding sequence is TGTGCCAGCTCCCATGACTCAAATTCACCCCTCCACTTT. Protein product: CASSHDSNSPLHF.

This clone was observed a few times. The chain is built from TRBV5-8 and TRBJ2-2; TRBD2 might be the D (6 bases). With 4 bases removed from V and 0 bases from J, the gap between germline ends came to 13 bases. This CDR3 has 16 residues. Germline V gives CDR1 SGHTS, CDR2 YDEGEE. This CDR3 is CASSHWTTSNTGELFF. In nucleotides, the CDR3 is TGTGCCAGCAGCCACTGGACTACCTCGAACACCGGGGAGCTGTTTTTT.

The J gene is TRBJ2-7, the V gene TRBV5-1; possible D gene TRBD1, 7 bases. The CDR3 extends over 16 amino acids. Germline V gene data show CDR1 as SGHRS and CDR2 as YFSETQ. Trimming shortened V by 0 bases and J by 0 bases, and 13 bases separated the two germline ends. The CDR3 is CASSLAPGDSSYEQYF. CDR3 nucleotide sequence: TGCGCCAGCAGCTTGGCCCCGGGGGACAGCTCCTACGAGCAGTACTTC.

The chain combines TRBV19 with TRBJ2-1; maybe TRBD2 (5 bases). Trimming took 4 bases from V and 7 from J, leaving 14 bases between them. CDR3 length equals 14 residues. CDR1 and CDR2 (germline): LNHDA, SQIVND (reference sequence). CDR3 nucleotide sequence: TGTGCCAGTAGTAGGTCGGGTCGGGGAAATGAGCAGTTCTTC. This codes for CASSRSGRGNEQFF.

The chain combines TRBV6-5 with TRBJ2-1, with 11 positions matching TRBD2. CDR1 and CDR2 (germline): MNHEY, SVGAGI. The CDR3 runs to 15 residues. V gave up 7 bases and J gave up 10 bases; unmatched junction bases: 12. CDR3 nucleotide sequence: TGTGCCAGCACCGAACTAGCGGGAGCCTTTGGGGAGCAGTTCTTC. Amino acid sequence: CASTELAGAFGEQFF.

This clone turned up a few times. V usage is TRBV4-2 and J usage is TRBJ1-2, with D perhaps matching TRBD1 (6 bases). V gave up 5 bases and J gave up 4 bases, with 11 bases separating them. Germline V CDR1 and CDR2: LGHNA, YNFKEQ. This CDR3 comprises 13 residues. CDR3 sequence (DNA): TGTGCCAGCAGCAAGGACAGCCTCTATGGCTACACCTTC. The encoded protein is CASSKDSLYGYTF.

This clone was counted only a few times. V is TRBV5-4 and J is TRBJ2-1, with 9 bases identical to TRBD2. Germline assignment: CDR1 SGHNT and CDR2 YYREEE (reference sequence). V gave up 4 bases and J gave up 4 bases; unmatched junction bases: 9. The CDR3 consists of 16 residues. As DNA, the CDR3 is TGTGCCAGCAGCCGCCCACTAGCGGGTCTATACAATGAGCAGTTCTTC. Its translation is CASSRPLAGLYNEQFF.

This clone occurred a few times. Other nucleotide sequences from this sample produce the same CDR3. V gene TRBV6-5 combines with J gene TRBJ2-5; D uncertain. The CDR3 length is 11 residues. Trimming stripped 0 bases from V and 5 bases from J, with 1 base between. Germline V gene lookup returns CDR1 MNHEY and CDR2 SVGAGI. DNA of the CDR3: TGTGCCAGCAGTTACTCGGAGACCCAGTACTTC. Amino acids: CASSYSETQYF.

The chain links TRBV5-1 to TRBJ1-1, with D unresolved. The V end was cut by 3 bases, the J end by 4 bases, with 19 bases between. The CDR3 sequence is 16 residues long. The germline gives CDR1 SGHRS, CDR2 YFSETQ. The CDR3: CASSSSASRVVTEAFF. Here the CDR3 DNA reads TGCGCCAGCAGCTCTTCAGCGTCAAGGGTTGTCACTGAAGCTTTCTTT.

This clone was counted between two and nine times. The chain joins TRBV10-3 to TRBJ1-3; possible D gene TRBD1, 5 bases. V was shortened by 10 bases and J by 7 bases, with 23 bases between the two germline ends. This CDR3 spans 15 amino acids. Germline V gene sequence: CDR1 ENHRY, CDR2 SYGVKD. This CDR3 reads CASRPRQLWRNTIYF. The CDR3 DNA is TGTGCCAGCAGACCTAGACAGTTATGGAGGAACACCATATATTTT.

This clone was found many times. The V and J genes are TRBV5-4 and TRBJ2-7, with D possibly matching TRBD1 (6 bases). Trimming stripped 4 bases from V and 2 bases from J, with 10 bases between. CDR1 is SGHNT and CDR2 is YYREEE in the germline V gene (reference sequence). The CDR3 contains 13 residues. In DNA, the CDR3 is TGTGCCAGCAGCCAACAGGGAGCCTACGAGCAGTACGTC. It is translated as CASSQQGAYEQYV.

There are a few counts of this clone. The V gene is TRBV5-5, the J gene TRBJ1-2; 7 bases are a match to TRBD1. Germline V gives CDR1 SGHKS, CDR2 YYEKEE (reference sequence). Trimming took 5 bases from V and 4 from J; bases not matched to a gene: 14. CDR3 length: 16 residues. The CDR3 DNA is TGTGCCAGCAGGTTGACGCCCGGGACAGAAGGCTATGGCTACACCTTC. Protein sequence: CASRLTPGTEGYGYTF.